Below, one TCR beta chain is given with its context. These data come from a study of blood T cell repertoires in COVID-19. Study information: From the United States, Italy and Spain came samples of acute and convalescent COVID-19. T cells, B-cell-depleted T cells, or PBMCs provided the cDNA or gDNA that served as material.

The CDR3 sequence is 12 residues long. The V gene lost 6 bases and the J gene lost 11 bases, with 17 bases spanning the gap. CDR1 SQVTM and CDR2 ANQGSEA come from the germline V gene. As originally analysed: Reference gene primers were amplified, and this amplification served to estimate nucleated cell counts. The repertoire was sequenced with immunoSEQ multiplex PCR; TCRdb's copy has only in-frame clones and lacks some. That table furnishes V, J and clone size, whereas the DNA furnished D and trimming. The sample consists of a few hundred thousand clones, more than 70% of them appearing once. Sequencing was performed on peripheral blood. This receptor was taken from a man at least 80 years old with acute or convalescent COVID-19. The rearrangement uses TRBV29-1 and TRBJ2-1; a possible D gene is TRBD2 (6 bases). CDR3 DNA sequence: TGCAGCGTCGGGGGTCCCCGTGCGCAGCAGTTCTTC. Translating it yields CSVGGPRAQQFF.